What follows are 10 T cell receptor beta chains derived from one specimen sequenced in a study of regulatory T cells in long-lasting Graves disease. As for time point: newly diagnosed GD, antithyroid drugs for less than 3 months. RNA from PBMCs was the source of the TCR library. Through Arm-PCR of CDR3 regions and iRepertoire HTBI primers, TCR beta libraries were built. One entry per CDR3 protein results from TCRdb running MiXCR on the multiplex PCR reads. The table lists 250,000 to 400,000 distinct CDR3 sequences, 18% of them singletons. The starting material was peripheral blood mononuclear cells (PBMCs), obtained at new diagnosis, from a patient treated with antithyroid drugs. Receptors originate from a female donor with Graves disease.

This clonotype was observed at least ten times. This sequence joins TRBV28 and TRBJ2-2; tentative D call: TRBD2 (5 bases). Germline CDR1 is MDHEN and CDR2 is SYDVKM. Between the trimmed V and J ends, which lost 4 bases and 0 bases, there was a span of 12 bases. The CDR3 covers 16 residues. CDR3 sequence: CASSSPEATNTGELFF. The CDR3 DNA is TGTGCCAGCAGTTCACCGGAGGCTACGAACACCGGGGAGCTGTTTTTT.

This clonotype appeared many times. The chain links TRBV11-2 to TRBJ1-1; no reliable D call. The V gene's germline CDR1 is SGHAT and CDR2 FQNNGV. The CDR3 runs to 13 residues. V lost 1 base and J lost 11, with 14 bases in between. CDR3 nucleotides: TGTGCCAGCAGCTTAGGCCCTCCGGCGGGGGCTTTCTTT. Translated, it gives CASSLGPPAGAFF.

This sequence joins TRBV20-1 and TRBJ2-7; D is ambiguous. The CDR3 has 10 amino acids. V was cut by 3 bases and J by 7 bases, with 7 bases left in between. CDR1 is DFQATT, CDR2 SNEGSKA, per germline (reference sequence). The CDR3 coding sequence is TGCAGTGCTAGTGCCCGGGAGCAGTACTTC. The encoded protein is CSASAREQYF.

As regards this clonotype: At one boundary the junction diverges from the germline segment, which might be a read error. V usage is TRBV28 and J usage is TRBJ1-1; a possible D gene is TRBD1 (5 bases). The CDR3 is 15 amino acids. The germline CDR1 and CDR2 sequences are MDHEN and SYDVKM. The CDR3 DNA follows: TGTGCCAACAGTTTGGGGCCAAAGCCGAATACTGAAGCTTTCTTT. Translation: CANSLGPKPNTEAFF.

This CDR3 is CSASTATAYNEQFF. The CDR3, as DNA: TGCAGTGCCTCAACAGCAACAGCGTACAATGAGCAGTTCTTC. The chain employs TRBV20-1 and TRBJ2-1, with D unresolved. The V end lost 6 bases, the J end lost 4 bases, and 16 bases lay between the germline ends. This CDR3 region has 14 residues. Germline V gene data show CDR1 as DFQATT and CDR2 as SNEGSKA (reference sequence).

This clonotype has only a few counts. The V and J genes are TRBV7-6 and TRBJ2-2; D is undetermined. The CDR3 has 14 amino acids. Germline values: CDR1 SGHVS, CDR2 FNYEAQ. V dropped 1 base and J dropped 7 bases, with 10 bases sitting between them. The CDR3 bases are TGTGCCAGCAGCTTAGGGGGATTAGACGGGGAGCTGTTTTTT. Translating it yields CASSLGGLDGELFF.

As concerns this clonotype: A clone one base away is much larger, so this may be a read error. V gene TRBV12-3 or TRBV12-4 combines with J gene TRBJ2-1, with D maybe TRBD2 (5 bases). The CDR3 contains 14 residues. The CDR3 DNA is TGTGCCGGCAGGAGGCGCGATCGGTTCAATGAGCAGTTCTTC. It yields the protein CAGRRRDRFNEQFF.

The chain carries TRBV5-6 and TRBJ2-7; D perhaps matches TRBD1 (7 bases). Trimming cost V 4 bases and J 4 bases, with 15 bases left between them. This CDR3 has 14 amino acids. Germline CDR1 and CDR2: SGHDT and YYEEEE. The CDR3 DNA sequence: TGTGCCAGCAGCCGGGGGACAGCAGATTACGAGCAGTACTTC. The encoded protein is CASSRGTADYEQYF.

Concerning this clonotype: The likely explanation is a read error, given a far larger clone one base away. The chain is built from TRBV11-2 and TRBJ2-2; weak D call: TRBD1 (5 bases). Germline-derived CDR1 and CDR2 are SGHAT and FQNNGV. There are 19 residues in the CDR3. Trimming cost V 5 bases and J 0 bases, with 22 bases left between them. CDR3 region: CASSPPRTRLHPNTGELFF. DNA of the CDR3: TGTGCCAGCAGCCCCCCCCGGACACGCCTACATCCGAACACCGGGGAGCTGTTTTTT.

V gene TRBV20-1 combines with J gene TRBJ2-7, with 8 bases fitting TRBD2. Germline assignment: CDR1 DFQATT and CDR2 SNEGSKA (reference sequence). This CDR3 is 18 amino acids long. Trimming cost V 0 bases and J 0 bases; bases outside gene matches: 13. The CDR3 region has the DNA TGCAGTGCTAGAGATTGGAATAGCGGGACGACTAGCTCCTACGAGCAGTACTTC. Protein sequence: CSARDWNSGTTSSYEQYF.